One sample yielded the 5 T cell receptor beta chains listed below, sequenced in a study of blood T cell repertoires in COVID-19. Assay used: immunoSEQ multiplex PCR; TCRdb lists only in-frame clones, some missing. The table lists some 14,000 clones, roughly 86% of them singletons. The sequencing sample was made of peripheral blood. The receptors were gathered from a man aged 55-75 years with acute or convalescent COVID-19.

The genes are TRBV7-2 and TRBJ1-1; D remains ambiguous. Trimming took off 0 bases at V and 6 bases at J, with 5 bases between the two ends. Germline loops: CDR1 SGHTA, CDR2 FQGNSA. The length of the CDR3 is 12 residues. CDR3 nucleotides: TGTGCCAGCAGCTTAGCTCCAGCTGAAGCTTTCTTT. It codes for CASSLAPAEAFF.

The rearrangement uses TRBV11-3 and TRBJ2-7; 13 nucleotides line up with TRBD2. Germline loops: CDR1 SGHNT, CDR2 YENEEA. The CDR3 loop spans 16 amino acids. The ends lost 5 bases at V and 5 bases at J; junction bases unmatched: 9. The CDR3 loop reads CASSPRTSGSRDEQYF. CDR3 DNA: TGTGCCAGCAGCCCCCGGACTAGCGGGAGCCGAGACGAGCAGTACTTC.

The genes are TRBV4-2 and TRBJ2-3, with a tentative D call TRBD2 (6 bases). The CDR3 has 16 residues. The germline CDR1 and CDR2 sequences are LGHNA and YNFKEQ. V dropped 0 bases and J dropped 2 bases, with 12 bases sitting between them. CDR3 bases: TGTGCCAGCAGCCAAGAGGGGACTCACTTCACAGATACGCAGTATTTT. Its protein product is CASSQEGTHFTDTQYF.

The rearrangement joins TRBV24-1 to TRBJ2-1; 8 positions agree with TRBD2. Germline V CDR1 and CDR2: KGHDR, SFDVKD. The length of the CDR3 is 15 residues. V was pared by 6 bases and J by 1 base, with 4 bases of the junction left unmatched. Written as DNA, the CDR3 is TGTGCCACCAGTAACGGGGGGGCTTCCTACAATGAGCAGTTCTTC. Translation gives CATSNGGASYNEQFF.

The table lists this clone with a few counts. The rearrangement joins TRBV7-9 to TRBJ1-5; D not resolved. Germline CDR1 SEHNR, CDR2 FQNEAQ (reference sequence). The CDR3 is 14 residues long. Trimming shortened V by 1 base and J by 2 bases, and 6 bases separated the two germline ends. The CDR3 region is CASSLGAGNQPQHF. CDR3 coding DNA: TGTGCCAGCAGCTTAGGGGCTGGCAATCAGCCCCAGCATTTT.